Below, 6 T cell receptor beta chains from the same sample are listed, as sequenced in a study of blood T cell repertoires in COVID-19. Here immunoSEQ multiplex PCR was the method, and the copy in TCRdb shows in-frame clones only, minus some. The data hold approximately 280,000 clones, with around nine tenths observed a single time. The sequencing input was peripheral blood. All receptors derive from a man aged 40-49 years with acute or convalescent COVID-19.

The CDR3 region is CASSIQGALTEAFF. CDR3 sequence (DNA): TGTGCCAGTAGTATACAGGGGGCGCTGACTGAAGCTTTCTTT. The chain employs TRBV19 and TRBJ1-1, with 8 bases identical to TRBD1. V dropped 2 bases and J dropped 5; count of bases not matched to a gene: 4. The CDR3 spans 14 residues. The germline V gene encodes CDR1 LNHDA and CDR2 SQIVND (reference sequence).

The genes are TRBV11-2 and TRBJ1-5; no clear D. Germline V lookup: CDR1 SGHAT, CDR2 FQNNGV. The V end was cut by 5 bases, the J end by 7 bases, with 15 bases between. This CDR3 is built from 14 residues. CDR3 bases: TGTGCCAGCAGCGAGGGAGGGTTTAACCAGCCCCAGCATTTT. Amino acids: CASSEGGFNQPQHF.

This chain links TRBV30 with TRBJ1-1; unclear D gene. The CDR3 contains 13 residues. Trimming pared 3 bases from V and 5 bases from J, leaving 13 bases between. Per the germline V gene, CDR1 is GTSNPN and CDR2 is SVGIG (reference sequence). This chain's CDR3 is CAWSPNEGTEAFF. The CDR3 DNA reads as TGTGCCTGGAGCCCCAATGAGGGTACTGAAGCTTTCTTT.

The gene calls are TRBV12-3 or TRBV12-4 and TRBJ1-1; unclear D gene. The V and J ends lost 2 bases and 10 bases respectively, with 11 bases between them. The CDR3 loop spans 12 amino acids. This chain's CDR3 is CASSLMGSGAFF. CDR3 DNA: TGTGCCAGCAGTTTAATGGGCAGTGGAGCTTTCTTT.

The genes are TRBV7-2 and TRBJ2-3; D unclear. Between the trimmed V and J ends, which lost 4 bases and 4 bases, there was a span of 6 bases. The V gene's germline CDR1 is SGHTA and CDR2 FQGNSA. CDR3 size: 12 residues. The CDR3 here is CASSSPSDTQYF. The CDR3 DNA reads TGTGCCAGCAGCTCTCCCTCAGATACGCAGTATTTT.

This clone was picked up a small number of times. The chain uses TRBV5-1 and TRBJ1-1; D is unresolved. CDR3 length equals 14 residues. Trimming took 0 bases from V and 3 from J, leaving 9 bases between them. CDR1 is SGHRS and CDR2 is YFSETQ in the germline V gene. In DNA form, the CDR3 reads TGCGCCAGCAGCTTGGAACGGAGTTACACTGAAGCTTTCTTT. Its translation is CASSLERSYTEAFF.